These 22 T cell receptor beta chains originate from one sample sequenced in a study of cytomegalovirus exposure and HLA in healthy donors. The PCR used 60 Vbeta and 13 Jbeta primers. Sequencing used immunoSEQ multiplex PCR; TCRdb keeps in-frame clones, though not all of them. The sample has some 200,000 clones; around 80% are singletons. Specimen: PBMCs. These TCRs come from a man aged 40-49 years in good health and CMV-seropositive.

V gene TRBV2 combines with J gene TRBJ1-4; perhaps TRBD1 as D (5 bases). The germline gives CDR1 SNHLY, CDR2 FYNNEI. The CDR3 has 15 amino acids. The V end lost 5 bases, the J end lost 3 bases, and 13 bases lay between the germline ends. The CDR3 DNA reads TGTGCCAGCAGTCCCGGGGGTGGGCCTAATGAAAAACTGTTTTTT. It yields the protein CASSPGGGPNEKLFF.

The DNA for the CDR3 is TGCGCCAGCAGCGCCCCTTCTAGCGGGGGGAGGGGTGAGCAGTTCTTC. The encoded protein is CASSAPSSGGRGEQFF. This chain uses TRBV5-1 with TRBJ2-1; 11 bases fit TRBD2. The trim removed 4 bases at V and 9 bases at J, leaving 12 bases unmatched. Germline values: CDR1 SGHRS, CDR2 YFSETQ. This CDR3 has 16 amino acids.

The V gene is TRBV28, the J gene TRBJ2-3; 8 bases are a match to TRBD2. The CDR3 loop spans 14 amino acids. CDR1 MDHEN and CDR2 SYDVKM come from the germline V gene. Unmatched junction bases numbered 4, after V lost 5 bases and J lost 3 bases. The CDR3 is CASSLSGGTDTQYF. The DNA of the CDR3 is TGTGCCAGCAGTCTGAGCGGGGGTACAGATACGCAGTATTTT.

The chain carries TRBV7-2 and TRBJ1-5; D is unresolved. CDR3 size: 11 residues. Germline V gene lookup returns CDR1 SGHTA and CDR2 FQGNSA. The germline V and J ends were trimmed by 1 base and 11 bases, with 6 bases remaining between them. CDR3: CASSLGTAQHF. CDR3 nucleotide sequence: TGTGCCAGCAGCTTAGGGACTGCCCAGCATTTT.

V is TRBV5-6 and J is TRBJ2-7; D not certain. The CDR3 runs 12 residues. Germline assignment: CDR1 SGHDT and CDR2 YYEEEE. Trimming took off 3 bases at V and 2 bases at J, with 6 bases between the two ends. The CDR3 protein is CASSSRPYEQYF. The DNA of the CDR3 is TGTGCCAGCAGCTCTAGGCCCTACGAGCAGTACTTC.

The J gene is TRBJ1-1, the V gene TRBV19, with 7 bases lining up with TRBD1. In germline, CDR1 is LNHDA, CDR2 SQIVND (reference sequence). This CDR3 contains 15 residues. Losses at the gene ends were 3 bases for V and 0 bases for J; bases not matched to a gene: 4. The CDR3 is CASSIQGQMNTEAFF. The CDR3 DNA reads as TGTGCCAGTAGTATTCAGGGACAGATGAACACTGAAGCTTTCTTT.

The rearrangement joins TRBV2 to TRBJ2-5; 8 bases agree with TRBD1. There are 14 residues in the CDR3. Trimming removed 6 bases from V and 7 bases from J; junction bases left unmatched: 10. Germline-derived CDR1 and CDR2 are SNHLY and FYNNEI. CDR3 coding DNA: TGTGCCAGCAGGCCTCGGACAGGGACGGGGACCCAGTACTTC. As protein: CASRPRTGTGTQYF.

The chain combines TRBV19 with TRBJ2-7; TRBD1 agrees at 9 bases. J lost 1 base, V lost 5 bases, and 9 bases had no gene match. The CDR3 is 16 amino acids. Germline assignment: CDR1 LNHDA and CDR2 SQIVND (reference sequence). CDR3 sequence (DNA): TGTGCCAGTAGTTCGTGGGGGGGACAGGGTTCCTACGAGCAGTACTTC. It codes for CASSSWGGQGSYEQYF.

CDR3 DNA sequence: TGTGCCAGCAGCTCTATCCGGGGAAGGGTGGCAACTAATGAAAAACTGTTTTTT. Amino acids: CASSSIRGRVATNEKLFF. This chain links TRBV7-6 with TRBJ1-4; D gene ambiguous. This CDR3 spans 18 amino acids. V lost 4 bases and J 0 bases, leaving 18 bases between the germline ends. Germline CDR1 SGHVS, CDR2 FNYEAQ.

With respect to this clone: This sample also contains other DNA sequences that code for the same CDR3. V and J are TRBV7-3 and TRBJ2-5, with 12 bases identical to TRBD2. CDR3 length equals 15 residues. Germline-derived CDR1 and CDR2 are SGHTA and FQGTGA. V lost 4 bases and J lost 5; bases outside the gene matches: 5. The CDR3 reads CASSSSGGAGETQYF. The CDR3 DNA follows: TGTGCCAGCAGCTCTAGCGGGGGGGCCGGGGAGACCCAGTACTTC.

The CDR3 loop is CASSLIFTSGEETQYF. The CDR3 DNA reads as TGTGCCAGCAGCTTAATTTTCACTAGCGGGGAAGAGACCCAGTACTTC. The genes are TRBV7-2 and TRBJ2-5, with 10 bases fitting TRBD2. Germline loops: CDR1 SGHTA, CDR2 FQGNSA. The J segment lost 3 bases and the V segment lost 2 bases, leaving 6 bases of the junction unmatched. The CDR3 is 16 amino acids.

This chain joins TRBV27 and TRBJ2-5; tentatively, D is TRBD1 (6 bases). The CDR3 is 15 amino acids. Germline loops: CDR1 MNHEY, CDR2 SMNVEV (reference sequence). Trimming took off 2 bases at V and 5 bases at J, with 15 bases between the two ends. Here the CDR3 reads CASSLGQGPRETQYF. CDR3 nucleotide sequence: TGTGCCAGCAGTTTAGGGCAGGGGCCCCGGGAGACCCAGTACTTC.

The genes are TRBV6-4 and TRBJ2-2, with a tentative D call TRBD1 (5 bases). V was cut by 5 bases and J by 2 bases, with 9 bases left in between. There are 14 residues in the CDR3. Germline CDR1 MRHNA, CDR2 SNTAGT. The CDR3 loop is CASSFDSNTGELFF. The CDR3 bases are TGTGCCAGCAGTTTCGACAGTAACACCGGGGAGCTGTTTTTT.

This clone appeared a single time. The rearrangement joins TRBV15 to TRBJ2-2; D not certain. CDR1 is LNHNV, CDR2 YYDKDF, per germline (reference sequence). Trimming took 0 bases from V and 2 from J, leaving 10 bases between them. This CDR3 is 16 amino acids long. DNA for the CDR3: TGTGCCACCAGCAGAGATCGAGCCTTCAACACCGGGGAGCTGTTTTTT. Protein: CATSRDRAFNTGELFF.

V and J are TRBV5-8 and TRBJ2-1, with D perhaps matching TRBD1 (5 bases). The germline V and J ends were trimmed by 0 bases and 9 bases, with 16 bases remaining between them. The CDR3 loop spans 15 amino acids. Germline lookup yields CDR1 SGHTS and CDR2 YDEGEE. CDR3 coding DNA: TGTGCCAGCAGCTTGGCAGGGTACAATACCAGTGAGCAGTTCTTC. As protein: CASSLAGYNTSEQFF. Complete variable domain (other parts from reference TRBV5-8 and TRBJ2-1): EAGVTQSPTHLIKTRGQQATLRCSPISGHTSVYWYQQALGLGLQFLLWYDEGEERNRGNFPPRFSGRQFPNYSSELNVNALELEDSALYLCASSLAGYNTSEQFFGPGTRLTVL.

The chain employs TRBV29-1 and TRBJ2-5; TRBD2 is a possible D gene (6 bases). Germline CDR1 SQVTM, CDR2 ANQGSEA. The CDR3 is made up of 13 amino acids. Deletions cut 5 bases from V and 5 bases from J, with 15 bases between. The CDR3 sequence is CSVSVGGGETQYF. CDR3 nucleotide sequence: TGCAGCGTTTCAGTGGGGGGTGGGGAGACCCAGTACTTC.

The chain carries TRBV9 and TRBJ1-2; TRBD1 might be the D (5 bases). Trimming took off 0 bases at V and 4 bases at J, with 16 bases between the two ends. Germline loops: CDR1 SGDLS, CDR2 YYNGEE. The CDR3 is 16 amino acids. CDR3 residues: CASSVGGGAGGYGYTF. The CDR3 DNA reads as TGTGCCAGCAGCGTAGGAGGCGGGGCGGGAGGCTATGGCTACACCTTC.

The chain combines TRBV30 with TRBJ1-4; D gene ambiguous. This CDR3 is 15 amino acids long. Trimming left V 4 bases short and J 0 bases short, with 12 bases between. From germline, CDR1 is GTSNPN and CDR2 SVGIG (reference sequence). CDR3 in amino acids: CAWNYLPSTNEKLFF. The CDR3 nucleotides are TGTGCCTGGAACTACCTTCCTTCAACTAATGAAAAACTGTTTTTT. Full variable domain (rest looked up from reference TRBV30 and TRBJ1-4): SQTIHQWPATLVQPVGSPLSLECTVEGTSNPNLYWYRQAAGRGLQLLFYSVGIGQISSEVPQNLSASRPQDRQFILSSKKLLLSDSGFYLCAWNYLPSTNEKLFFGSGTQLSVL.

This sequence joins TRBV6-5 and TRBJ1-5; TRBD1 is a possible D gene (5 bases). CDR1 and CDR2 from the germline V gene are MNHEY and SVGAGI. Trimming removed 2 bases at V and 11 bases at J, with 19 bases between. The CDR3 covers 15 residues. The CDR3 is CASSYGSGGKSAQHF. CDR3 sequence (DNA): TGTGCCAGCAGTTACGGATCCGGGGGTAAATCAGCCCAGCATTTT.

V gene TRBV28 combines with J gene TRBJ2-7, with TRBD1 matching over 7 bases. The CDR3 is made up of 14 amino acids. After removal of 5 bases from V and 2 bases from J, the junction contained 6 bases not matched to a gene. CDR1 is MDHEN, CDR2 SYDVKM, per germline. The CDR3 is CASSALGQTYEQYF. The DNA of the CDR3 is TGTGCCAGCAGTGCGCTGGGACAGACCTACGAGCAGTACTTC.

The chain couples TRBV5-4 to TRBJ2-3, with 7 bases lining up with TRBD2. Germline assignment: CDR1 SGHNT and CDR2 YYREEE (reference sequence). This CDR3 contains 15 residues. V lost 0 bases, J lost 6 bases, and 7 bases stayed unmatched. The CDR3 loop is CASSLVVGGRDTQYF. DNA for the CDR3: TGTGCCAGCAGCTTGGTTGTCGGGGGGAGGGATACGCAGTATTTT.

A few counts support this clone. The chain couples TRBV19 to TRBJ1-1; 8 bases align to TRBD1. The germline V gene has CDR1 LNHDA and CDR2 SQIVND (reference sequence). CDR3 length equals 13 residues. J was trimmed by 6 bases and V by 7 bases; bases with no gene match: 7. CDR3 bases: TGTGCCAGTATCCGACAGGGGAGGGCTGAAGCTTTCTTT. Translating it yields CASIRQGRAEAFF. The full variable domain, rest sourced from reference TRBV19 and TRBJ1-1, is DGGITQSPKYLFRKEGQNVTLSCEQNLNHDAMYWYRQDPGQGLRLIYYSQIVNDFQKGDIAEGYSVSREKKESFPLTVTSAQKNPTAFYLCASIRQGRAEAFFGQGTRLTVV.